This T cell receptor beta chain was found in a study of T cell repertoires in cytomegalovirus infection. On this clonotype: Its specificity is not known.

Study conclusions and caveats: HLA-C-restricted, CMV-specific TCR beta clonotypes were dominant ex vivo.

The CDR3 is made up of 15 amino acids. J was trimmed by 7 bases and V by 5 bases; bases with no gene match: 9. From the reads, TCRdb called clonotypes with MiXCR, one entry per CDR3 protein. The sample lists a few hundred thousand distinct CDR3 sequences, approximately 40% occurring once. This TCR was sampled from a human donor in good health (CMV status not recorded). Some clones in this sample may be carry-over from other donors' samples. Sequencing was performed on cultured PBMCs, taken from culture after CMV antigen stimulation. The gene calls are TRBV12-3 or TRBV12-4 and TRBJ2-2, with 8 bases aligning to TRBD2. The CDR3 reads CASSKEAGDRGELFF. The CDR3 coding sequence is TGTGCCAGCAGTAAGGAAGCGGGAGACCGCGGGGAGCTGTTTTTT.